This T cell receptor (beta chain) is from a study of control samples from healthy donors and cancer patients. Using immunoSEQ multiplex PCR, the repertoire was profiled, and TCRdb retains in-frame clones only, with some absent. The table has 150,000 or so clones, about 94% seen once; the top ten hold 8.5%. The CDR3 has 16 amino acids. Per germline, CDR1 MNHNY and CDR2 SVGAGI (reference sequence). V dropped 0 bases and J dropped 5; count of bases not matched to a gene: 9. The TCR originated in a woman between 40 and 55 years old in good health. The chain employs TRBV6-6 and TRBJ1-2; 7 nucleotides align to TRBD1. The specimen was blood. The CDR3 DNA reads TGTGCCAGCAGTTACTCGGCAGGGGGAGGGGGATATGGCTACACCTTC. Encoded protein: CASSYSAGGGGYGYTF.